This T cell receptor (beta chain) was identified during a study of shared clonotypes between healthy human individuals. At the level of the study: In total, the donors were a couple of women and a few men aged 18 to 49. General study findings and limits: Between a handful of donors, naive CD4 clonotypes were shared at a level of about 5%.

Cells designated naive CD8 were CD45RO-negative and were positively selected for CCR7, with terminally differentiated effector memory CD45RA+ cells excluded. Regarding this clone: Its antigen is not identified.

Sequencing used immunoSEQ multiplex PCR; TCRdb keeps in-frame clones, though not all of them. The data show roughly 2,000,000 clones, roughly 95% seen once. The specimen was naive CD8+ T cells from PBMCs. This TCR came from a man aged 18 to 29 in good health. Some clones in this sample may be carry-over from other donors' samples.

Here the CDR3 DNA reads TGTGCCAGTAGTATTTCACCCCTTAGCTCCTACAATGAGCAGTTCTTC. This gives the protein CASSISPLSSYNEQFF. The chain joins TRBV19 to TRBJ2-1; D gene unclear. This CDR3 is built from 16 residues. Germline V gene data show CDR1 as LNHDA and CDR2 as SQIVND (reference sequence). The V end lost 3 bases, the J end lost 0 bases, and 12 bases lay between the germline ends. Combining the CDR3 with reference TRBV19 and TRBJ2-1 gives the whole variable domain DGGITQSPKYLFRKEGQNVTLSCEQNLNHDAMYWYRQDPGQGLRLIYYSQIVNDFQKGDIAEGYSVSREKKESFPLTVTSAQKNPTAFYLCASSISPLSSYNEQFFGPGTRLTVL.